Listed here are 29 T cell receptor beta chains from one sample, sequenced in a study of PD-1 blockade in classical Hodgkin lymphoma. Assay used: immunoSEQ multiplex PCR; TCRdb lists only in-frame clones, some missing. Here the sample spans 26,000 or so clones, about 83% being singletons. Every one of the patients relapsed after autologous stem cell transplantation (brentuximab vedotin exposure was variable). Isolation of CD4+ T cells from thawed PBMCs was performed by magnetic negative selection. Sequencing used CD4+ T cells from blood, obtained at baseline. Source of these receptors: a human donor with classical Hodgkin lymphoma.

This sequence joins TRBV2 and TRBJ2-3; the match to TRBD2 covers 11 bases. J gave up 2 bases and V 5 bases, and 9 bases lay outside the gene matches. Germline values: CDR1 SNHLY, CDR2 FYNNEI. This CDR3 comprises 17 residues. The CDR3 DNA is TGTGCCAGCAGTCGCCCTAGACTAGCGGGGAACACAGATACGCAGTATTTT. It is translated as CASSRPRLAGNTDTQYF.

This sequence joins TRBV5-1 and TRBJ1-1; D remains unclear. Deletions cut 2 bases from V and 0 bases from J, with 11 bases between. The germline gives CDR1 SGHRS, CDR2 YFSETQ. The CDR3 extends over 15 amino acids. Written as DNA, the CDR3 is TGCGCCAGCAGCTTTGTGTGGGCCATGAACACTGAAGCTTTCTTT. Protein product: CASSFVWAMNTEAFF.

The CDR3 nucleotides are TGTGCCAGCAGCCCTACAGGGCGACCCACAGATACGCAGTATTTT. This codes for CASSPTGRPTDTQYF. The chain recombines TRBV28 with TRBJ2-3, with TRBD1 as a possible D gene (6 bases). Germline V gene lookup returns CDR1 MDHEN and CDR2 SYDVKM. Deletions cut 6 bases from V and 2 bases from J, with 15 bases between. This CDR3 has 15 residues.

The V and J genes are TRBV30 and TRBJ1-1, with D possibly being TRBD1 (6 bases). The germline gives CDR1 GTSNPN, CDR2 SVGIG (reference sequence). This CDR3 contains 16 residues. Trimming removed 0 bases from V and 2 bases from J, with 16 bases in between. In nucleotides, the CDR3 is TGTGCCTGGAGTGTGGGGGGAAAAGGGGGAAACACTGAAGCTTTCTTT. Encoded protein: CAWSVGGKGGNTEAFF.

This chain links TRBV6-5 with TRBJ1-2; tentative D call: TRBD1 (6 bases). The CDR3 has 15 residues. The germline gives CDR1 MNHEY, CDR2 SVGAGI. Between the trimmed V and J ends, which lost 2 bases and 7 bases, there was a span of 17 bases. The DNA for the CDR3 is TGTGCCAGCAGTTACACCGCCCCAAAGGGGGGTGGCTACACCTTC. Protein sequence: CASSYTAPKGGGYTF.

The rearrangement links TRBV2 to TRBJ2-3; weak D call: TRBD2 (5 bases). In germline, CDR1 is SNHLY, CDR2 FYNNEI. Trimming removed 7 bases at V and 1 base at J, with 12 bases between. The CDR3 is 14 residues long. CDR3 region: CASTGSQGTDTQYF. The DNA for the CDR3 is TGTGCCAGCACGGGGAGTCAGGGCACAGATACGCAGTATTTT.

The chain uses TRBV9 and TRBJ2-5; D is possibly TRBD2 (6 bases). This CDR3 has 14 residues. The germline gives CDR1 SGDLS, CDR2 YYNGEE. V gave up 4 bases and J gave up 1 base, with 11 bases separating them. CDR3 residues: CASSPLGGQETQYF. The DNA for the CDR3 is TGTGCCAGCAGCCCCCTGGGGGGCCAAGAGACCCAGTACTTC.

The chain recombines TRBV6-1 with TRBJ2-7; D is perhaps TRBD1 (6 bases). V lost 7 bases, J lost 2 bases, and 15 bases lay in between. Germline lookup yields CDR1 MNHNS and CDR2 SASEGT. The CDR3 consists of 14 residues. CDR3 nucleotide sequence: TGTGCCAGCACCGCCGTCAGGGGACCCTACGAGCAGTACTTC. Protein: CASTAVRGPYEQYF.

This chain uses TRBV19 with TRBJ1-5; maybe TRBD1 (5 bases). V dropped 2 bases and J dropped 1 base, with 6 bases sitting between them. The CDR3 contains 14 residues. CDR1 is LNHDA, CDR2 SQIVND, per germline (reference sequence). The CDR3 loop reads CASSIRGSNQPQHF. DNA for the CDR3: TGTGCCAGTAGTATAAGGGGAAGCAATCAGCCCCAGCATTTT.

The rearrangement joins TRBV19 to TRBJ2-5; 7 bases align to TRBD2. The CDR3 is 12 residues long. The V gene end was trimmed by 4 bases and the J gene end by 4 bases; junction bases not matched to a gene: 0. Germline assignment: CDR1 LNHDA and CDR2 SQIVND (reference sequence). The CDR3 nucleotides are TGTGCCAGTAGTAGCGGGGGAGAGACCCAGTACTTC. Translated, it gives CASSSGGETQYF.

V gene TRBV5-6 combines with J gene TRBJ2-7, with TRBD1 matching 8 bases. This CDR3 comprises 15 residues. V lost 3 bases and J lost 0; bases outside the gene matches: 5. The germline gives CDR1 SGHDT, CDR2 YYEEEE. The chain's CDR3 is CASSYGQGFSYEQYF. For the CDR3, the DNA is TGTGCCAGCAGCTACGGACAGGGTTTCTCCTACGAGCAGTACTTC.

The chain couples TRBV7-2 to TRBJ1-1; TRBD1 agrees at 8 bases. The CDR3 totals 16 residues. Trimming at V came to 5 bases and at J to 0 bases, leaving 8 bases not matched to a gene. Germline CDR1 reads SGHTA; CDR2 reads FQGNSA. CDR3 protein: CASSPRGQELNTEAFF. Written as DNA, the CDR3 is TGTGCCAGCAGCCCGAGGGGACAGGAGCTGAACACTGAAGCTTTCTTT.

This chain joins TRBV28 and TRBJ2-3; no firm D call. The V and J ends lost 4 bases and 2 bases respectively, with 1 base between them. The length of the CDR3 is 11 residues. Germline-derived CDR1 and CDR2 are MDHEN and SYDVKM. CDR3 nucleotide sequence: TGTGCCAGCAGTTCCACAGATACGCAGTATTTT. This sequence encodes CASSSTDTQYF.

This chain uses TRBV2 with TRBJ2-7; D might be TRBD2 (6 bases). V shed 1 base and J shed 9 bases, with 7 bases lying between them. Germline CDR1 is SNHLY and CDR2 is FYNNEI. This CDR3 comprises 11 residues. The CDR3 bases are TGTGCCAGCAGTGAAGAGGGAGGGCAGTACTTC. It codes for CASSEEGGQYF.

A few counts support this clone. The chain carries TRBV18 and TRBJ1-3; 7 nucleotides align to TRBD1. The CDR3 is 14 residues long. J was trimmed by 2 bases and V by 5 bases; bases with no gene match: 3. Germline CDR1 and CDR2: KGHSH and LQKENI. Here the CDR3 reads CASSKGGAGNTIYF. As DNA, the CDR3 is TGTGCCAGCTCAAAAGGGGGCGCTGGAAACACCATATATTTT.

The chain uses TRBV7-9 and TRBJ1-5; D perhaps matches TRBD1 (5 bases). Germline V lookup: CDR1 SEHNR, CDR2 FQNEAQ (reference sequence). V was clipped by 1 base and J by 9 bases, with 10 bases between them. The CDR3 has 13 amino acids. The DNA for the CDR3 is TGTGCCAGCAGCTTAGGAGGGGCTCGGCCCCAGCATTTT. Its translation is CASSLGGARPQHF.

This clone was seen only a few times. V usage is TRBV2 and J usage is TRBJ1-1, with no clear D. Germline V lookup: CDR1 SNHLY, CDR2 FYNNEI. Trimming took 6 bases from V and 0 from J, leaving 14 bases between them. The CDR3 sequence is 15 residues long. The CDR3 here is CASSASEWMNTEAFF. As DNA, the CDR3 is TGTGCCAGCAGCGCCTCCGAGTGGATGAACACTGAAGCTTTCTTT. Variable domain in full (rest from reference TRBV2 and TRBJ1-1): EPEVTQTPSHQVTQMGQEVILRCVPISNHLYFYWYRQILGQKVEFLVSFYNNEISEKSEIFDDQFSVERPDGSNFTLKIRSTKLEDSAMYFCASSASEWMNTEAFFGQGTRLTVV.

The CDR3 nucleotides read TGTGCCAGCTCCTCGAAGGCGGGGGGGCCAAGCACAGATACGCAGTATTTT. This sequence encodes CASSSKAGGPSTDTQYF. This chain connects TRBV18 to TRBJ2-3; 9 positions agree with TRBD2. The CDR3 runs to 17 residues. J gave up 0 bases and V 6 bases, and 10 bases lay outside the gene matches. Germline V lookup: CDR1 KGHSH, CDR2 LQKENI. The full variable domain, rest sourced from reference TRBV18 and TRBJ2-3, is NAGVMQNPRHLVRRRGQEARLRCSPMKGHSHVYWYRQLPEEGLKFMVYLQKENIIDESGMPKERFSAEFPKEGPSILRIQQVVRGDSAAYFCASSSKAGGPSTDTQYFGPGTRLTVL.

The chain carries TRBV5-6 and TRBJ1-6; a weak D match, TRBD1 (6 bases). CDR1 is SGHDT, CDR2 YYEEEE, per germline. Trimming left V 6 bases short and J 0 bases short, with 16 bases between. The CDR3 spans 17 residues. CDR3 amino acids: CASNMRTEYSYNSPLHF. As DNA, the CDR3 is TGTGCCAGCAACATGAGGACAGAATACTCCTATAATTCACCCCTCCACTTT.

This sequence joins TRBV4-1 and TRBJ2-7, with D perhaps matching TRBD1 or TRBD2 (5 bases each). Between the trimmed V and J ends, which lost 3 bases and 3 bases, there was a span of 12 bases. Germline V gives CDR1 MGHRA, CDR2 YSYEKL. This CDR3 is built from 14 residues. CDR3 sequence reads: CASSHWDGYYEQYF. CDR3 sequence (DNA): TGCGCCAGCAGCCACTGGGACGGCTACTACGAGCAGTACTTC.

The CDR3 region has the DNA TGTGCCAGCAGCTTATCACAGGGGGCTTTATGGCAGCCCCAGCATTTT. Translated, it gives CASSLSQGALWQPQHF. The chain joins TRBV7-2 to TRBJ1-5; 9 bases match TRBD1. The germline V gene has CDR1 SGHTA and CDR2 FQGNSA. V trimming: 2 bases; J trimming: 7 bases; junction bases outside the gene matches: 9. This CDR3 is built from 16 residues.

The chain recombines TRBV2 with TRBJ1-5; D is ambiguous. This CDR3 is built from 12 residues. In germline, CDR1 is SNHLY, CDR2 FYNNEI. V dropped 9 bases and J dropped 3 bases, with 9 bases sitting between them. The CDR3 bases are TGTGCCAGTGCCGCGGACAATCAGCCCCAGCATTTT. Protein product: CASAADNQPQHF.

This clone is a singleton in its sample. This sequence joins TRBV7-2 and TRBJ1-2, with unresolved D. The CDR3 covers 14 residues. Germline V CDR1 and CDR2: SGHTA, FQGNSA. Deletions cut 5 bases from V and 1 base from J, with 11 bases between. DNA for the CDR3: TGTGCCAGCAGCCTGAGAAGTCGTAACTATGGCTACACCTTC. Its protein is CASSLRSRNYGYTF.

This clone was seen only once. The chain joins TRBV7-3 to TRBJ1-1, with unresolved D. Trimming cost V 5 bases and J 4 bases, with 14 bases left between them. This CDR3 is 14 amino acids long. Germline CDR1 is SGHTA and CDR2 is FQGTGA. CDR3 amino acids: CASSVAGGVTEAFF. CDR3 coding DNA: TGTGCCAGCAGCGTGGCGGGCGGGGTCACTGAAGCTTTCTTT.

The chain uses TRBV29-1 and TRBJ1-2; no definite D call. The germline V gene has CDR1 SQVTM and CDR2 ANQGSEA. This CDR3 contains 14 residues. Trimming left V 5 bases short and J 0 bases short, with 13 bases between. The CDR3 sequence is CSVQTTRANYGYTF. CDR3 DNA sequence: TGCAGCGTTCAAACTACCCGAGCTAACTATGGCTACACCTTC.

The DNA of the CDR3 is TGTGCCAGCAGCTTGGATGGGACTCGGGAGACCCAGTACTTC. It is translated as CASSLDGTRETQYF. The chain has TRBV5-6 and TRBJ2-5, with D perhaps TRBD2 (6 bases). The germline V gene encodes CDR1 SGHDT and CDR2 YYEEEE. The CDR3 length is 14 residues. Trimming pared 0 bases from V and 5 bases from J, leaving 11 bases between.

This chain connects TRBV18 to TRBJ1-4; the D is unclear. The CDR3 is made up of 13 amino acids. CDR1 and CDR2 (germline): KGHSH, LQKENI. V was clipped by 6 bases and J by 7 bases, with 12 bases between them. The CDR3 DNA reads as TGTGCCAGCTCCCGCGCTAAGGGTGAAAAACTGTTTTTT. It yields the protein CASSRAKGEKLFF.

This clone was observed a few times. The chain uses TRBV14 and TRBJ1-1, with D unclear. Germline V CDR1 and CDR2: SGHDN, FVKESK. V lost 1 base and J lost 2, with 20 bases in between. This CDR3 region has 18 residues. The CDR3 loop reads CASSQGYFRPRSNTEAFF. CDR3 coding DNA: TGTGCCAGCAGCCAAGGATATTTCCGACCCCGGTCCAACACTGAAGCTTTCTTT. The entire variable domain, with the rest obtained from reference TRBV14 and TRBJ1-1, is as follows: EAGVTQFPSHSVIEKGQTVTLRCDPISGHDNLYWYRRVMGKEIKFLLHFVKESKQDESGMPNNRFLAERTGGTYSTLKVQPAELEDSGVYFCASSQGYFRPRSNTEAFFGQGTRLTVV.

The chain combines TRBV28 with TRBJ1-3; D is ambiguous. The CDR3 is made up of 13 amino acids. Germline CDR1 MDHEN, CDR2 SYDVKM. Trimming left V 3 bases short and J 4 bases short, with 7 bases between. CDR3 sequence reads: CASSLDSGNTIYF. CDR3 in DNA: TGTGCCAGCAGTTTGGACTCCGGAAACACCATATATTTT.